Below, 17 T cell receptor beta chains from the same sample are listed, as sequenced in a study of blood T cell repertoires in COVID-19. Sequencing was performed with immunoSEQ multiplex PCR; in TCRdb, only in-frame clones are kept and a portion is missing. The sample carries 200,000 to 250,000 clones, approximately 82% recorded once. The sample comprised peripheral blood. These TCRs come from a woman older than 75 with acute or convalescent COVID-19.

The V call is TRBV19, the J call TRBJ2-5, with D perhaps TRBD1 (5 bases). Germline lookup yields CDR1 LNHDA and CDR2 SQIVND (reference sequence). The CDR3 totals 13 residues. Trimming took 4 bases from V and 2 from J, leaving 8 bases between them. The CDR3 DNA reads TGTGCCAGTAGTAGGGCAGGGCAAGAGACCCAGTACTTC. The encoded protein is CASSRAGQETQYF.

This chain uses TRBV7-9 with TRBJ2-7; weak D call: TRBD2 (5 bases). There are 15 residues in the CDR3. Looked up from germline, CDR1 is SEHNR and CDR2 is FQNEAQ (reference sequence). V lost 3 bases, J lost 3 bases, and 15 bases lay in between. CDR3 loop: CASSLGGSSGYEQYF. CDR3 sequence (DNA): TGTGCCAGCAGCTTGGGTGGGAGTAGTGGCTACGAGCAGTACTTC. The full variable domain, in which reference TRBV7-9 and TRBJ2-7 provide the parts outside the CDR3, is DTGVSQNPRHKITKRGQNVTFRCDPISEHNRLYWYRQTLGQGPEFLTYFQNEAQLEKSRLLSDRFSAERPKGSFSTLEIQRTEQGDSAMYLCASSLGGSSGYEQYFGPGTRLTVT.

This clone appeared a single time. This chain uses TRBV27 with TRBJ2-1; 9 bases line up with TRBD2. Germline lookup yields CDR1 MNHEY and CDR2 SMNVEV (reference sequence). J lost 5 bases, V lost 2 bases, and 7 bases had no gene match. The CDR3 covers 16 residues. The CDR3 nucleotides read TGTGCCAGCAGTTTAAGAGGGGCGGGGGGGCACAATGAGCAGTTCTTC. It is translated as CASSLRGAGGHNEQFF.

The gene calls are TRBV10-3 and TRBJ1-3, with TRBD1 matching 9 bases. The germline V gene has CDR1 ENHRY and CDR2 SYGVKD. CDR3 length: 15 residues. Trimming at V came to 4 bases and at J to 0 bases, leaving 1 base not matched to a gene. In nucleotides, the CDR3 is TGTGCCATCAGTGGGACAGGGGTCTCTGGAAACACCATATATTTT. Encoded protein: CAISGTGVSGNTIYF.

On this clone: The same CDR3 arises from other DNA sequences in this sample as well. This rearrangement joins TRBV5-1 to TRBJ2-2; possible D gene TRBD1, 6 bases. This CDR3 contains 15 residues. Germline CDR1 SGHRS, CDR2 YFSETQ. With 0 bases removed from V and 2 bases from J, the gap between germline ends came to 8 bases. Written as DNA, the CDR3 is TGCGCCAGCAGCTTGGGTGGGACAAACACCGGGGAGCTGTTTTTT. Protein sequence: CASSLGGTNTGELFF.

The CDR3 bases are TGTGCCAGCAGTTACGCCGGGGTAATGTCAAATCAGCCCCAGCATTTT. Translation: CASSYAGVMSNQPQHF. This chain joins TRBV6-2 or TRBV6-3 and TRBJ1-5; D unresolved. CDR3 length equals 16 residues. V was cut by 2 bases and J by 4 bases, with 15 bases left in between. Germline assignment: CDR1 MNHEY and CDR2 SVGEGT.

This chain uses TRBV5-6 with TRBJ2-2, with 8 bases identical to TRBD1. V shed 3 bases and J 6 bases; nucleotides not matched to a gene: 10. The germline gives CDR1 SGHDT, CDR2 YYEEEE. The CDR3 sequence is 16 residues long. The CDR3, as DNA: TGTGCCAGCAGCTCCCGACAGGGGTACAGGGCCGGGGAGCTGTTTTTT. Residues: CASSSRQGYRAGELFF.

The chain has TRBV12-3 or TRBV12-4 and TRBJ1-3; D is unclear. The CDR3 length is 13 residues. The V gene lost 10 bases and the J gene lost 0 bases, with 10 bases spanning the gap. The CDR3 nucleotides read TGTGCCAACTCACAGTTCTCTGGAAACACCATATATTTT. Amino acid sequence: CANSQFSGNTIYF.

This clone was detected a few times. The chain has TRBV3-1 (or the pseudogene TRBV3-2) and TRBJ2-7; 7 bases agree with TRBD2. The germline gives CDR1 LGHDT, CDR2 YNNKEL (reference sequence). Trimming cost V 1 base and J 0 bases; bases outside gene matches: 9. The CDR3 spans 17 residues. The CDR3: CASSQGFSGSDSYEQYF. The CDR3 bases are TGTGCCAGCAGCCAAGGATTTAGCGGGTCGGACTCCTACGAGCAGTACTTC.

The chain recombines TRBV10-3 with TRBJ2-7; no definite D call. Between the trimmed V and J ends, which lost 3 bases and 1 base, there was a span of 4 bases. This CDR3 is 12 amino acids long. In germline, CDR1 is ENHRY, CDR2 SYGVKD. The chain's CDR3 is CAISDRSYEQYF. Here the CDR3 DNA reads TGTGCCATCAGTGACAGATCCTACGAGCAGTACTTC.

This clone was recorded a few times. This chain connects TRBV27 to TRBJ2-1; D is ambiguous. The CDR3 runs to 11 residues. In germline, CDR1 is MNHEY, CDR2 SMNVEV (reference sequence). Deletions cut 5 bases from V and 5 bases from J, with 4 bases between. This CDR3 reads CASSTNNEQFF. CDR3 in DNA: TGTGCCAGCAGTACTAACAATGAGCAGTTCTTC.

V and J are TRBV18 and TRBJ1-5; a possible D gene is TRBD1 (5 bases). The CDR3 has 13 amino acids. V shed 8 bases and J shed 9 bases, with 17 bases lying between them. The germline CDR1 and CDR2 sequences are KGHSH and LQKENI. CDR3 nucleotides: TGTGCCAGCGCCCCGGGGGGGGAGTGGCCCCAGCATTTT. Its translation is CASAPGGEWPQHF.

V and J are TRBV2 and TRBJ1-1, with 12 positions matching TRBD1. The CDR3 consists of 15 residues. Germline CDR1 is SNHLY and CDR2 is FYNNEI. The junction had 8 bases not matched to a gene; V was cut back by 0 bases and J by 12 bases. The CDR3 coding sequence is TGTGCCAGCAGTGAAGCTTCAGGGACAGGGGGCAAGTCTTTCTTT. Protein sequence: CASSEASGTGGKSFF.

J is TRBJ1-2 and V is TRBV5-1, with a weak D call TRBD1 (6 bases). The CDR3 is 16 residues long. The germline V and J ends were trimmed by 6 bases and 5 bases, with 23 bases remaining between them. Germline V lookup: CDR1 SGHRS, CDR2 YFSETQ. The DNA of the CDR3 is TGCGCCAGCATACCGGATCTAACACAGGGACCTTATGGCTACACCTTC. Protein product: CASIPDLTQGPYGYTF.

Concerning this clone itself: The sample carries other DNA sequences with the same CDR3. The V call is TRBV7-2, the J call TRBJ2-7; 7 nucleotides agree with TRBD2. Germline trimming cut 1 base from V and 0 bases from J; bases unmatched to any gene: 3. Germline values: CDR1 SGHTA, CDR2 FQGNSA. This CDR3 region has 15 residues. The CDR3 loop is CASSLGGGSSYEQYF. CDR3 nucleotide sequence: TGTGCCAGCAGCTTAGGCGGGGGAAGCTCCTACGAGCAGTACTTC.

The V and J genes are TRBV4-3 and TRBJ1-2; the D is unclear. CDR1 and CDR2 (germline): LGHNA, YSLEER. The CDR3 is 14 amino acids. V lost 1 base, J lost 6 bases, and 12 bases lay in between. CDR3 sequence (DNA): TGCGCCAGCAGCCAAGTTCGGGGTTCCGATGGCTACACCTTC. Protein: CASSQVRGSDGYTF.

The rearrangement joins TRBV7-9 to TRBJ1-5; D remains ambiguous. Per the germline V gene, CDR1 is SEHNR and CDR2 is FQNEAQ (reference sequence). The CDR3 is 13 amino acids. Trimming pared 1 base from V and 4 bases from J, leaving 5 bases between. Here the CDR3 reads CASSLDGNQPQHF. Written as DNA, the CDR3 is TGTGCCAGCAGCTTAGACGGGAATCAGCCCCAGCATTTT.